This TCR beta chain appears in the sequencing data of a study of blood T cell repertoires in COVID-19. The V end was cut by 2 bases, the J end by 0 bases, with 10 bases between. The CDR3 extends over 15 amino acids. Germline-derived CDR1 and CDR2 are SEHNR and FQNEAQ (reference sequence). In the original workflow: Quantification of nucleated cells was approximated via reference gene primer amplification. Sequenced by immunoSEQ multiplex PCR; TCRdb stores in-frame clones only, minus some. V and J calls and clone size are those listed in that table; D and trimming were worked out from the DNA. The sample contains over 85,000 clones, about 90% of which appear only once.

This clonotype originated in a human donor with COVID-19, enrolled during active disease. The donor label of this sample is uncertain. This rearrangement joins TRBV7-9 to TRBJ2-5; D unresolved. Sequencing was done on a sample of peripheral blood. The CDR3 bases are TGTGCCAGCAGCTTATTGTTAGAGTACCAAGAGACCCAGTACTTC. The encoded protein is CASSLLLEYQETQYF. Looking up the rest from reference TRBV7-9 and TRBJ2-5 gives the full variable domain: DTGVSQNPRHKITKRGQNVTFRCDPISEHNRLYWYRQTLGQGPEFLTYFQNEAQLEKSRLLSDRFSAERPKGSFSTLEIQRTEQGDSAMYLCASSLLLEYQETQYFGPGTRLLVL.